This T cell receptor (beta chain) was sequenced during a study of blood T cell repertoires in COVID-19. Study overall: COVID-19 samples from acute and convalescent phases originated in the United States, Italy and Spain. PBMCs, B-cell-depleted T cells, or T cells provided the cDNA or gDNA that made up the material.

Using immunoSEQ multiplex PCR, the repertoire was profiled, and TCRdb retains in-frame clones only, with some absent. This sample has 250,000 to 350,000 clones, with approximately 88% found just once. J gave up 5 bases and V 5 bases, and 8 bases lay outside the gene matches. The CDR3 extends over 14 amino acids. Per germline, CDR1 SGHTA and CDR2 FQGNSA. Those enrolled, adults aged 18 to 89 years, came from about 24 US areas. In Cohort 3, a recovered donor had either two negative PCRs, clearance, or symptom resolution. This TCR derives from a woman aged 40 to 50 who had recovered from COVID-19. Input material: PBMCs or T cells enriched from blood (not recorded which). The chain is built from TRBV7-2 and TRBJ2-7; 8 bases line up with TRBD2. CDR3 nucleotide sequence: TGTGCCAGCAGCGCACGACTAGCGAGGAACGAGCAGTACTTC. Translating gives CASSARLARNEQYF.